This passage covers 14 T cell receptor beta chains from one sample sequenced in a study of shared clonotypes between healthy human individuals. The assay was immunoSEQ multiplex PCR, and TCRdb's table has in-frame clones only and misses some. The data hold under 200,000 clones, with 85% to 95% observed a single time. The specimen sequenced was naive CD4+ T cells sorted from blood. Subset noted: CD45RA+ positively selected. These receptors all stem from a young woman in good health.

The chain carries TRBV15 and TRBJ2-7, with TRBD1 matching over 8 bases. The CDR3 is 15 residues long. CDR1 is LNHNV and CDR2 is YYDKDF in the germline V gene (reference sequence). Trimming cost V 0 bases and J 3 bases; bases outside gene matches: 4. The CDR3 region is CATSREGTGGYEQYF. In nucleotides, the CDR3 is TGTGCCACCAGCAGAGAAGGCACAGGGGGCTACGAGCAGTACTTC.

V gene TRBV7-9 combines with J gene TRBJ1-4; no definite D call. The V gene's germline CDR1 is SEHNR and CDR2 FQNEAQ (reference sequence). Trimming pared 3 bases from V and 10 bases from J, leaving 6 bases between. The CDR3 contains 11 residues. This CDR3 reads CASSFSGKLFF. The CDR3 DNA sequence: TGTGCCAGCAGCTTCTCTGGAAAACTGTTTTTT.

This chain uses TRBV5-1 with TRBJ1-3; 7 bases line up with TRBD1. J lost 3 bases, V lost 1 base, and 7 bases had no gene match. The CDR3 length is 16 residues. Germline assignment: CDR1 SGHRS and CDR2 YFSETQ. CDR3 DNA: TGCGCCAGCAGCTTGAAAATGGGACAGAATGGAAACACCATATATTTT. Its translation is CASSLKMGQNGNTIYF.

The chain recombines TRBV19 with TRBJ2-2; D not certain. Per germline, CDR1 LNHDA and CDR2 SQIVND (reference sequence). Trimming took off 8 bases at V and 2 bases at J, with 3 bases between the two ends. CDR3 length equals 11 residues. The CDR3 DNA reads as TGTGCCAGTGGAAACACCGGGGAGCTGTTTTTT. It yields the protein CASGNTGELFF.

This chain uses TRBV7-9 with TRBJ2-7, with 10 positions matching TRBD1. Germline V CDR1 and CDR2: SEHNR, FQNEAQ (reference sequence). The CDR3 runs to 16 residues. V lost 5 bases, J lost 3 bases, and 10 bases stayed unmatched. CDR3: CASSPPGTGAFYEQYF. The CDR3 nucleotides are TGTGCCAGCAGCCCCCCCGGGACAGGGGCCTTCTACGAGCAGTACTTC.

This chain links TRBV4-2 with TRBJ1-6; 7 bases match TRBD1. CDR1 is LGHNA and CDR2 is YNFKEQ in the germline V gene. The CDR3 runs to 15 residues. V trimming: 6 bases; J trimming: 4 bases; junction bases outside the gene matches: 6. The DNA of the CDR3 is TGTGCCAGCAGTGTGGACAGGACGTATAATTCACCCCTCCACTTT. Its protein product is CASSVDRTYNSPLHF.

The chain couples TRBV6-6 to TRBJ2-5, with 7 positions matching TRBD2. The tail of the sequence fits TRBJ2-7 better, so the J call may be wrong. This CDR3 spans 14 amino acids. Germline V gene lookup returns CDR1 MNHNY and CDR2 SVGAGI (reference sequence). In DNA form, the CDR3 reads TGTGCCAGCGGCGGCTTCCTAGCGGCCTACGAGCAGTACTTC. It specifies CASGGFLAAYEQYF.

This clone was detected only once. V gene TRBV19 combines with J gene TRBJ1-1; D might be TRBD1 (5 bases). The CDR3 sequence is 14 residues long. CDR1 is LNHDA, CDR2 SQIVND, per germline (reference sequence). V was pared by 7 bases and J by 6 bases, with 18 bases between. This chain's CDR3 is CASTTLLGHPEAFF. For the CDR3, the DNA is TGTGCCAGTACCACACTCCTGGGGCACCCTGAAGCTTTCTTT.

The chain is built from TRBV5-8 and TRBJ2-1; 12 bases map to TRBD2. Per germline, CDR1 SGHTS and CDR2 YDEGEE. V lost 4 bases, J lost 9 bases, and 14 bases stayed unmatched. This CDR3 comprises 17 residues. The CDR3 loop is CASSQNRLAGVYGEQFF. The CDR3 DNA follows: TGTGCCAGCAGCCAAAATAGACTAGCGGGAGTATATGGTGAGCAGTTCTTC.

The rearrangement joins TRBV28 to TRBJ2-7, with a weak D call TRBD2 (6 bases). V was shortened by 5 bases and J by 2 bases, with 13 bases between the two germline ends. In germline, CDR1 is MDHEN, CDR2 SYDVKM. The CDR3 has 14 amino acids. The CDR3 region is CASSLGTGTYEQYF. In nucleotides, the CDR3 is TGTGCCAGCAGTCTTGGGACTGGGACCTACGAGCAGTACTTC.

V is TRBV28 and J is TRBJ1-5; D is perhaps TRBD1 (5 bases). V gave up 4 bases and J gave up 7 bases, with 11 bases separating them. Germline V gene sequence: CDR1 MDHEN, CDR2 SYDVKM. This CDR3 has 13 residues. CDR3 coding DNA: TGTGCCAGCAGTTGGCAGGGTCCACAGCCCCAGCATTTT. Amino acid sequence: CASSWQGPQPQHF.

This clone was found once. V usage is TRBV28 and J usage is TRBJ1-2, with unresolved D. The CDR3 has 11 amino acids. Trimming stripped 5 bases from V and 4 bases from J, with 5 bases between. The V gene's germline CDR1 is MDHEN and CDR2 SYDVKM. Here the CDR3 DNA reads TGTGCCAGCAGTGAAATCTATGGCTACACCTTC. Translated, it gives CASSEIYGYTF.

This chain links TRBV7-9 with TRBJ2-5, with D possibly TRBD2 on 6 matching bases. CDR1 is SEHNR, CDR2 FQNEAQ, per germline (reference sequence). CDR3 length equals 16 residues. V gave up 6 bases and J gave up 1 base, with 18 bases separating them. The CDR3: CASRSPRLAVQETQYF. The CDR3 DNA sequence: TGTGCCAGCAGGAGCCCAAGGTTAGCGGTCCAAGAGACCCAGTACTTC.

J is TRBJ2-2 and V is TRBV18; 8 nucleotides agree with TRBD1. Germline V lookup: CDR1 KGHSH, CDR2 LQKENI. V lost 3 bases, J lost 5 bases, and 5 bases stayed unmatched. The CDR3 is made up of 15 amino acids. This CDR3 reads CASSPQGARTGELFF. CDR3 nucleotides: TGTGCCAGCTCACCGCAGGGGGCGAGGACCGGGGAGCTGTTTTTT.